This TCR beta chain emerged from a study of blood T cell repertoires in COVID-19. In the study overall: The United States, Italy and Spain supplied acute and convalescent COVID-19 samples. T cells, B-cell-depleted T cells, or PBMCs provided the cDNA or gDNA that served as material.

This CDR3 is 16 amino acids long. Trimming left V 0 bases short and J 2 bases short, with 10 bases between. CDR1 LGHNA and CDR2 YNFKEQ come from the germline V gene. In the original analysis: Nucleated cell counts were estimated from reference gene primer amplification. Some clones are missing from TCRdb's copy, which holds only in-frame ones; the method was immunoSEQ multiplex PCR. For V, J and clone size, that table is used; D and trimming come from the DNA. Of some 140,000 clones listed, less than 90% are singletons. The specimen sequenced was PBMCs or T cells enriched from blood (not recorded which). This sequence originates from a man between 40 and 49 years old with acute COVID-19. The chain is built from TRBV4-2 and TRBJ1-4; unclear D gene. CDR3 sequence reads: CASSQDHGDTNEKLFF. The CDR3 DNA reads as TGTGCCAGCAGCCAAGATCACGGGGATACTAATGAAAAACTGTTTTTT.